The rows below give T cell receptor beta chains drawn from one sample of a study of T-cell reconstitution after alpha-beta-depleted transplantation in children. TCRdb re-analysed the PCR reads in MiXCR, keeping a single row per CDR3 protein. Of around 30,000 distinct CDR3 sequences listed, about 6.7% were seen once; the top ten hold about 27%. This sample comprised peripheral blood, obtained 60 days after TCRalphabeta/CD19-depleted stem cell transplant. These receptors were taken from a child younger than two who had a stem cell transplant for acute myeloid leukemia, so the T cells may come from the graft donor. CDR3s include the opening cysteine and the closing phenylalanine or tryptophan. A D gene is named only where the DNA matches it firmly. The size of a clone is reported for some rows only, either as once, few or many, or as a class for expanded clones.

V gene	clone size	D gene	J gene	CDR3 protein	CDR3 DNA
TRBV28	large	TRBD2	TRBJ2-1	CASRPLSGSWDNEQFF	TGTGCCAGCAGACCTCTCAGCGGGAGTTGGGACAATGAGCAGTTCTTC
TRBV15	many	.	TRBJ2-7	CATSRGIIDEQYF	TGTGCCACCAGCAGGGGGATAATCGACGAGCAGTACTTC
TRBV7-9	many	TRBD1	TRBJ1-5	CASSLALTRGHDQPQHF	TGTGCCAGCAGCTTAGCGCTCACCAGGGGGCATGATCAGCCCCAGCATTTT
TRBV29-1	many	TRBD1	TRBJ2-3	CSASRGPRPDTQYF	TGCAGCGCATCCAGGGGGCCCCGACCAGATACGCAGTATTTT
TRBV29-1	many	.	TRBJ1-1	CSVGFLGRNTEAFF	TGCAGCGTTGGTTTCCTCGGAAGGAACACTGAAGCTTTCTTT
TRBV7-8	many	TRBD1	TRBJ1-6	CASSSTGVSPLHF	TGTGCCAGCAGCTCCACAGGGGTGTCACCCCTCCACTTT
TRBV7-9	many	.	TRBJ2-2	CASIRKNTGELFF	TGTGCCAGCATCCGCAAGAACACCGGGGAGCTGTTTTTT
TRBV13	many	TRBD2	TRBJ2-7	CASSLGAGGRSYEQYF	TGTGCCAGCAGCTTAGGTGCGGGAGGTAGGTCCTACGAGCAGTACTTC
TRBV28	many	TRBD2	TRBJ2-1	CASSGTSEPYNEQFF	TGTGCCAGCAGTGGTACTAGCGAGCCCTACAATGAGCAGTTCTTC
TRBV5-1	many	.	TRBJ1-1	CASSFNDRNTEAFF	TGCGCCAGCAGCTTTAACGACAGGAACACTGAAGCTTTCTTT
TRBV27	.	.	TRBJ2-1	CASSLMWHNEQFF	TGTGCCAGCAGTTTAATGTGGCACAATGAGCAGTTCTTC
TRBV2	.	.	TRBJ1-1	CASSELGITEAFF	TGTGCCAGCAGTGAACTCGGTATCACTGAAGCTTTCTTT
TRBV29-1	many	.	TRBJ2-7	CSVEGTDRLPYEQYF	TGCAGCGTTGAAGGAACCGACAGGCTACCCTACGAGCAGTACTTC
TRBV30	many	TRBD1	TRBJ1-2	CAWSLGTGGYTF	TGTGCCTGGAGTTTAGGGACAGGGGGCTACACCTTC
TRBV19	few	.	TRBJ2-1	CASSYWDGDNEQFF	TGTGCCAGTAGTTATTGGGACGGGGACAATGAGCAGTTCTTC
TRBV15	many	TRBD1	TRBJ2-5	CATSPGDRDRETQYF	TGTGCCACCAGTCCGGGGGACAGGGACCGGGAGACCCAGTACTTC
TRBV9	many	.	TRBJ1-5	CASSPSGGSSQPQHF	TGTGCCAGCAGCCCGTCGGGGGGAAGTAGTCAGCCCCAGCATTTT
TRBV12-3/TRBV12-4	many	.	TRBJ1-5	CASSRWQVEDQPQHF	TGTGCCAGCAGTCGTTGGCAGGTCGAGGATCAGCCCCAGCATTTT
TRBV11-2	many	.	TRBJ2-1	CASSFGTALAWAERSNEQFF	TGTGCCAGCAGCTTTGGCACCGCCCTTGCGTGGGCAGAACGGTCCAATGAGCAGTTCTTC
TRBV7-9	many	TRBD1	TRBJ2-3	CASSWTGGTDTQYF	TGTGCCAGCAGCTGGACAGGGGGGACAGATACGCAGTATTTT
TRBV10-3	many	TRBD2	TRBJ2-5	CAISVGGLAGDTWQKTQYF	TGTGCCATCAGTGTTGGGGGACTAGCGGGGGACACATGGCAGAAGACCCAGTACTTC
TRBV15	many	.	TRBJ2-5	CATSRGGKGETQYF	TGTGCCACCAGCAGAGGAGGGAAGGGAGAGACCCAGTACTTC
TRBV24-1	many	TRBD2	TRBJ2-4	CATSDCWGGGASLAKNIQYF	TGTGCCACCAGTGATTGCTGGGGCGGGGGGGCATCGTTAGCCAAAAACATTCAGTACTTC
TRBV24-1	many	.	TRBJ2-3	CATSDWGDTDTQYF	TGTGCCACCAGTGATTGGGGAGACACAGATACGCAGTATTTT
TRBV20-1	many	TRBD2	TRBJ2-3	CSAGLTSGGTDTQYF	TGCAGTGCTGGCCTGACTAGCGGGGGCACAGATACGCAGTATTTT
TRBV7-2	many	.	TRBJ2-4	CASRPTGRREGIQYF	TGTGCCAGCAGACCCACAGGAAGGCGGGAAGGCATTCAGTACTTC
TRBV7-2	many	.	TRBJ2-3	CASSFLGAKSDTQYF	TGTGCCAGCAGCTTCCTTGGGGCCAAATCGGATACGCAGTATTTT
TRBV25-1	many	.	TRBJ1-2	CASSEWSGGSGGYTF	TGTGCCAGCAGTGAATGGTCCGGGGGTAGTGGGGGCTACACCTTC
TRBV14	many	.	TRBJ2-2	CASRGRGVVGELFF	TGTGCCAGCAGAGGCAGGGGAGTTGTCGGGGAGCTGTTTTTT
TRBV29-1	large	.	TRBJ2-4	CSVKTGVEDIGRAKNIQYF	TGCAGCGTTAAAACAGGGGTTGAGGATATCGGGAGAGCCAAAAACATTCAGTACTTC
TRBV7-2	many	TRBD1	TRBJ2-7	CASSFGTGGYEQYF	TGTGCCAGCAGCTTTGGGACAGGGGGGTACGAGCAGTACTTC
TRBV5-6	many	TRBD1	TRBJ1-2	CASSPGQGLDGYTF	TGTGCCAGCAGCCCGGGACAGGGACTCGATGGCTACACCTTC